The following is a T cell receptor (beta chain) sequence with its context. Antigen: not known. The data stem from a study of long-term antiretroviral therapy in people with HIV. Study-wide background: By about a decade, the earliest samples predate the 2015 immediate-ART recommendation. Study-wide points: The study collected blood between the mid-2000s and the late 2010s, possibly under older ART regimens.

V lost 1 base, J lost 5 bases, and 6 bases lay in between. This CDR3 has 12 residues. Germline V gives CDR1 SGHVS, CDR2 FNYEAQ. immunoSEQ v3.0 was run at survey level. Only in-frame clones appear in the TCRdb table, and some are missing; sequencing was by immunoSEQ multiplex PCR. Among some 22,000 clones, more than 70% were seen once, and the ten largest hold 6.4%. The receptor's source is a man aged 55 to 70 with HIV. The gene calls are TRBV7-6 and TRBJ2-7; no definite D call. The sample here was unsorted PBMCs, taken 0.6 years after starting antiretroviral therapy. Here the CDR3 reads CASSLVFHEQYF. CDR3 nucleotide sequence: TGTGCCAGCAGCTTAGTATTCCACGAGCAGTACTTC.